This is a list of T cell receptor beta chains from one sample in a study of blood T cell repertoires in COVID-19. Generated by immunoSEQ multiplex PCR, the TCRdb table keeps only in-frame clones and is missing some. The data contain roughly 520,000 clones, 70% to 90% of them singletons. Sequenced material: PBMCs or T cells enriched from blood (not recorded which). Receptors originate from a woman in her 40s who had recovered from COVID-19. Each CDR3 is given with its conserved first and last residue. A D gene is named only where the DNA matches it firmly. Some rows have no size entry. The others give once, few or many, or a class for an expanded clone.

v_gene: TRBV7-2
d_gene: TRBD2
j_gene: TRBJ2-1
abundance: NA
CDR3nt: TGTGCCAGCAGCTTCGGACTAGCCAATGAGCAGTTCTTC
CDR3aa: CASSFGLANEQFF

v_gene: TRBV5-1
d_gene: NA
j_gene: TRBJ2-1
abundance: NA
CDR3nt: TGCGCCAGCAGCTTGTCCCCGGGAGAGGTAAATGAGCAGTTCTTC
CDR3aa: CASSLSPGEVNEQFF

v_gene: TRBV3-1/TRBV3-2
d_gene: NA
j_gene: TRBJ1-6
abundance: NA
CDR3nt: TGTGCCAGCAGCCAACCGCAGGGGACGGGCTCACCCCTCCACTTT
CDR3aa: CASSQPQGTGSPLHF

v_gene: TRBV9
d_gene: TRBD2
j_gene: TRBJ2-5
abundance: NA
CDR3nt: TGTGCCAGCAGCCCACGGAGCGGGACTGAGACCCAGTACTTC
CDR3aa: CASSPRSGTETQYF

v_gene: TRBV4-3
d_gene: NA
j_gene: TRBJ1-6
abundance: NA
CDR3nt: TGCGCCAGCAGCCAAGAAGCCAGGGGAGAATCACCCCTCCACTTT
CDR3aa: CASSQEARGESPLHF

v_gene: TRBV29-1
d_gene: NA
j_gene: TRBJ2-5
abundance: NA
CDR3nt: TGCAGCGTTGGACTAGGGGAGACCCAGTACTTC
CDR3aa: CSVGLGETQYF

v_gene: TRBV7-8
d_gene: TRBD1
j_gene: TRBJ1-1
abundance: NA
CDR3nt: TGTGCCAGCAGCTCCGGGACAGTCATGAACACTGAAGCTTTCTTT
CDR3aa: CASSSGTVMNTEAFF

v_gene: TRBV10-3
d_gene: NA
j_gene: TRBJ2-7
abundance: NA
CDR3nt: TGTGCCATAAGTGAAGGGGTTTACGAGCAGTACTTC
CDR3aa: CAISEGVYEQYF

v_gene: TRBV27
d_gene: NA
j_gene: TRBJ2-3
abundance: NA
CDR3nt: TGTGCCAGCAGCCCTAGGTGGGCTAGCTCCGCGCCTAATACGCAGTATTTT
CDR3aa: CASSPRWASSAPNTQYF

v_gene: TRBV19
d_gene: TRBD2
j_gene: TRBJ2-1
abundance: NA
CDR3nt: TGTGCCAGTAGTATATTAGGACTAGCGGACTACAATGAGCAGTTCTTC
CDR3aa: CASSILGLADYNEQFF

v_gene: TRBV7-8
d_gene: NA
j_gene: TRBJ1-1
abundance: NA
CDR3nt: TGTGCCAGCAGCTTATTCCCCGGACAGAACACTGAAGCTTTCTTT
CDR3aa: CASSLFPGQNTEAFF

v_gene: TRBV5-4
d_gene: TRBD1
j_gene: TRBJ1-1
abundance: NA
CDR3nt: TGTGCCAGCAACATAGGACAGGGCGCCGAAGCTTTCTTT
CDR3aa: CASNIGQGAEAFF

v_gene: TRBV18
d_gene: TRBD1
j_gene: TRBJ2-7
abundance: NA
CDR3nt: TGTGCCAGCTCGACAGGGTACCTGTCCTACGAGCAGTACTTC
CDR3aa: CASSTGYLSYEQYF

v_gene: TRBV18
d_gene: TRBD1
j_gene: TRBJ1-2
abundance: NA
CDR3nt: TGTGCCAGCTCACCTCGGACAGGGGGCTATGGCTACACCTTC
CDR3aa: CASSPRTGGYGYTF

v_gene: TRBV5-1
d_gene: NA
j_gene: TRBJ1-1
abundance: NA
CDR3nt: TGCGCCAGCAGCTCTGGGGAGGGTAGGACTGAAGCTTTCTTT
CDR3aa: CASSSGEGRTEAFF

v_gene: TRBV18
d_gene: TRBD1
j_gene: TRBJ1-1
abundance: few
CDR3nt: TGTGCCAGCTCAATGCCGGGACAGGGAATCACTGAAGCTTTCTTT
CDR3aa: CASSMPGQGITEAFF

v_gene: TRBV12-5
d_gene: NA
j_gene: TRBJ1-2
abundance: few
CDR3nt: TGTGCTAGTGGTTCGTCACAGACGCCAGCTAACTATGGCTACACCTTC
CDR3aa: CASGSSQTPANYGYTF

v_gene: TRBV7-2
d_gene: TRBD1
j_gene: TRBJ1-1
abundance: NA
CDR3nt: TGTGCCAGCAGCTACGCGATCAAGGGACAGGGAAAGGCTGAAGCTTTCTTT
CDR3aa: CASSYAIKGQGKAEAFF

v_gene: TRBV5-6
d_gene: NA
j_gene: TRBJ2-7
abundance: NA
CDR3nt: TGTGCCAGCAGCTCGGACGGGGGTCTGAGGGACGAGCAGTACTTC
CDR3aa: CASSSDGGLRDEQYF

v_gene: TRBV6-5
d_gene: NA
j_gene: TRBJ1-2
abundance: NA
CDR3nt: TGTGCCAGCAGTTACGCGGGGGCGCAGGGCTACACCTTC
CDR3aa: CASSYAGAQGYTF

v_gene: TRBV5-1
d_gene: NA
j_gene: TRBJ2-5
abundance: NA
CDR3nt: TGCGCCAGCAGCCCGACAGTACAAGAGACCCAGTACTTC
CDR3aa: CASSPTVQETQYF

v_gene: TRBV19
d_gene: TRBD2
j_gene: TRBJ2-1
abundance: once
CDR3nt: TGTGCCAGTAGTATTTGGAGGGGACTAGCGGGCTCCTACAATGAGCAGTTCTTC
CDR3aa: CASSIWRGLAGSYNEQFF

v_gene: TRBV4-1
d_gene: NA
j_gene: TRBJ2-5
abundance: NA
CDR3nt: TGCGCCAGCAGCCAAGGCAGACTAGAAGAGACCCAGTACTTC
CDR3aa: CASSQGRLEETQYF

v_gene: TRBV5-4
d_gene: NA
j_gene: TRBJ2-2
abundance: NA
CDR3nt: TGTGCCAGCAGCTTGGGGGCCAAGGACACCGGGGAGCTGTTTTTT
CDR3aa: CASSLGAKDTGELFF

v_gene: TRBV9
d_gene: NA
j_gene: TRBJ2-3
abundance: NA
CDR3nt: TGTGCCAGCAGCGTCAAAGGTGAAAACGGGGGTACGCAGTATTTT
CDR3aa: CASSVKGENGGTQYF

v_gene: TRBV5-5
d_gene: TRBD1
j_gene: TRBJ1-1
abundance: NA
CDR3nt: TGTGCCAGCAGCTTGGTAGGACAGGGGGTTACTGAAGCTTTCTTT
CDR3aa: CASSLVGQGVTEAFF

v_gene: TRBV7-2
d_gene: NA
j_gene: TRBJ2-1
abundance: once
CDR3nt: TGTGCCAGCAGCTTTCCTAGCGTACAGATCTCTAATGAGCAGTTCTTC
CDR3aa: CASSFPSVQISNEQFF

v_gene: TRBV7-7
d_gene: TRBD1
j_gene: TRBJ2-2
abundance: NA
CDR3nt: TGTGCTAGCAGCTTGTCCGGGACAGGGTGGTCCGGGGAGCTGTTTTTT
CDR3aa: CASSLSGTGWSGELFF

v_gene: TRBV5-1
d_gene: TRBD1
j_gene: TRBJ1-1
abundance: NA
CDR3nt: TGCGCCAGCAGCTACGGACAGGGTGGAACTGAAGCTTTCTTT
CDR3aa: CASSYGQGGTEAFF

v_gene: TRBV2
d_gene: NA
j_gene: TRBJ1-3
abundance: NA
CDR3nt: TGTGCCAGCACCGCCCGGGCCAGGGTCTCTGGAAACACCATATATTTT
CDR3aa: CASTARARVSGNTIYF

v_gene: TRBV18
d_gene: NA
j_gene: TRBJ1-6
abundance: once
CDR3nt: TGTGCCAGCTCCGGGACTTCGGGGTCCCTCCACTTT
CDR3aa: CASSGTSGSLHF

v_gene: TRBV4-1
d_gene: NA
j_gene: TRBJ2-2
abundance: NA
CDR3nt: TGCGCCAGCAGCCAAGGGCCGGGATCCGCGAACACCGGGGAGCTGTTTTTT
CDR3aa: CASSQGPGSANTGELFF

v_gene: TRBV27
d_gene: NA
j_gene: TRBJ1-1
abundance: NA
CDR3nt: TGTGCCAGCAGTTTAGGGGGCAGGGGCTACGATTTCGCCACTGAAGCTTTCTTT
CDR3aa: CASSLGGRGYDFATEAFF